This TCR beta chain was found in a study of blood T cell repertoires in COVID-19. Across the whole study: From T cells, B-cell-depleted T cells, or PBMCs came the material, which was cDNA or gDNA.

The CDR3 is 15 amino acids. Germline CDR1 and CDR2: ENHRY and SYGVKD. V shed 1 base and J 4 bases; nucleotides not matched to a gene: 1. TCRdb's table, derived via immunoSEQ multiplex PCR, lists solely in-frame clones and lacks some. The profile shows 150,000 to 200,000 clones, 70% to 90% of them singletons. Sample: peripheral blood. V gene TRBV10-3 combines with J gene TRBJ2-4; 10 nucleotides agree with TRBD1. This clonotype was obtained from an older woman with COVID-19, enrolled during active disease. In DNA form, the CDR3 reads TGTGCCATCAGTGAGTTGGACAGGGGGAAAAACATTCAGTACTTC. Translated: CAISELDRGKNIQYF.